This T cell receptor (beta chain) was sequenced in a study of blood T cell repertoires in COVID-19. Original processing methods: Amplifying reference gene primers gave estimates of nucleated cell counts. The assay was immunoSEQ multiplex PCR, and TCRdb's table has in-frame clones only and misses some. V, J and clone size are taken as reported in that table, and D and trimming were inferred from the DNA itself. The repertoire holds about 21,000 clones, 85% to 90% seen once, with 11% in the top ten. V lost 3 bases and J lost 6, with 15 bases in between. CDR1 is MNHEY and CDR2 is SMNVEV in the germline V gene (reference sequence). This CDR3 region has 15 residues.

This sequence was found in a human donor in a cohort sampled during active COVID-19. Sequenced input: peripheral blood. The rearrangement uses TRBV27 and TRBJ2-1; maybe TRBD2 (7 bases). The CDR3 region is CASSFGGIGGNEQFF. CDR3 nucleotide sequence: TGTGCCAGCAGTTTCGGGGGGATAGGGGGCAATGAGCAGTTCTTC.